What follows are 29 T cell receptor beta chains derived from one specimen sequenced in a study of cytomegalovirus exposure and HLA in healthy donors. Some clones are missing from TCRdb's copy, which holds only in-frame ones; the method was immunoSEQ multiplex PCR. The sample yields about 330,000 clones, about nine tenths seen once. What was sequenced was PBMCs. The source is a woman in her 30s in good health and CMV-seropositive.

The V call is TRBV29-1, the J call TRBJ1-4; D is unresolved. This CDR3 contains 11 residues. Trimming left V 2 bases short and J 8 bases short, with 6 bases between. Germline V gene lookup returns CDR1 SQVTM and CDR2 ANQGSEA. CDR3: CSVEREEKLFF. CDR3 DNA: TGCAGCGTTGAAAGAGAGGAAAAACTGTTTTTT.

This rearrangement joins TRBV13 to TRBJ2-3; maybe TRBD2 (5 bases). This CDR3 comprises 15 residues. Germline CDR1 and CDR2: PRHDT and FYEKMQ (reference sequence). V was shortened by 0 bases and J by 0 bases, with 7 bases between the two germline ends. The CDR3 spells CASSLGTISTDTQYF. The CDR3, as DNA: TGTGCCAGCAGCTTAGGGACTATTAGCACAGATACGCAGTATTTT.

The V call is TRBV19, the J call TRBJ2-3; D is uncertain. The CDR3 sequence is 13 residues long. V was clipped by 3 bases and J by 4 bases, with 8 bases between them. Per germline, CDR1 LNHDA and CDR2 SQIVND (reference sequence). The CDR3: CASSILPADTQYF. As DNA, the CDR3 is TGTGCCAGTAGTATCCTCCCCGCAGATACGCAGTATTTT.

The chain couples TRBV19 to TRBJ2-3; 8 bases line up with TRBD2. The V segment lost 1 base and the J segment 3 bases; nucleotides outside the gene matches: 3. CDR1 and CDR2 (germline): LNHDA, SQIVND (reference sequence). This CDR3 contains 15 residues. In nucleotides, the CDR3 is TGTGCCAGTAGTATAGGCGGGGGGCGGACAGATACGCAGTATTTT. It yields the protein CASSIGGGRTDTQYF.

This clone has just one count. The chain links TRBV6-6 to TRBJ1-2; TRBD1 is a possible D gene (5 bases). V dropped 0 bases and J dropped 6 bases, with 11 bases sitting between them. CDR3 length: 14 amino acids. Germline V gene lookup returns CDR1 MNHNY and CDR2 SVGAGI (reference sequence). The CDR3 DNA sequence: TGTGCCAGCAGTTACTCCGCCAGGGATCATGGCTACACCTTC. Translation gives CASSYSARDHGYTF.

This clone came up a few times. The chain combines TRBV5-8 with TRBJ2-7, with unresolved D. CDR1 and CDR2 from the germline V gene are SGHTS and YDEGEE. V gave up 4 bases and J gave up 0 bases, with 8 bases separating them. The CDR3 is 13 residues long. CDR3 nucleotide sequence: TGTGCCAGCAGCCCGGGCCGCTCCTACGAGCAGTACTTC. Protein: CASSPGRSYEQYF.

The DNA for the CDR3 is TGTGCCAGCAGTCCCACACTAATCCACTACGAGCAGTACTTC. Its protein product is CASSPTLIHYEQYF. This chain uses TRBV27 with TRBJ2-7; D unclear. V shed 5 bases and J shed 3 bases, with 14 bases lying between them. The germline V gene encodes CDR1 MNHEY and CDR2 SMNVEV (reference sequence). This CDR3 has 14 residues.

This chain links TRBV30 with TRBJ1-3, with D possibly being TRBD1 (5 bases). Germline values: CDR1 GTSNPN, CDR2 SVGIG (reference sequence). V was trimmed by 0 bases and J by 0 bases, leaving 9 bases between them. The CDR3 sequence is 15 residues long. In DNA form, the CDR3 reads TGTGCCTGGAGTGTGGGGGACTCCTCTGGAAACACCATATATTTT. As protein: CAWSVGDSSGNTIYF.

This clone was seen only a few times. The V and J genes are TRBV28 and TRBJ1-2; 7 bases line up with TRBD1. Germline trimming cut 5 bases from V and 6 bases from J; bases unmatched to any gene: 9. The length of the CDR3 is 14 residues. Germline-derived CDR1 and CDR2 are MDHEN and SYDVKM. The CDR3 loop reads CASSRTGGNNGYTF. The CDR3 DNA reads TGTGCCAGCAGTCGGACAGGAGGAAATAATGGCTACACCTTC.

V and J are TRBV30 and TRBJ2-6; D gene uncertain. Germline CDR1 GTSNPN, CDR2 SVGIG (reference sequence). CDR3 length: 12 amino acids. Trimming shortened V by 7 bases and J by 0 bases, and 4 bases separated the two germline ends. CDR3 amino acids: CASPSGANVLTF. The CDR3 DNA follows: TGTGCCTCCCCCTCTGGGGCCAACGTCCTGACTTTC. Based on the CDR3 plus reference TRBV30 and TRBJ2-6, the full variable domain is SQTIHQWPATLVQPVGSPLSLECTVEGTSNPNLYWYRQAAGRGLQLLFYSVGIGQISSEVPQNLSASRPQDRQFILSSKKLLLSDSGFYLCASPSGANVLTFGAGSRLTVL.

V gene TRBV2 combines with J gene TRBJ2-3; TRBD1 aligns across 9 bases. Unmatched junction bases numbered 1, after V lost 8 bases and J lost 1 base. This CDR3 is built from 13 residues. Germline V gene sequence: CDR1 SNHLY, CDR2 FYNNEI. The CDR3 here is CASRTGGTDTQYF. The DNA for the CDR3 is TGTGCCAGCCGGACAGGGGGCACAGATACGCAGTATTTT.

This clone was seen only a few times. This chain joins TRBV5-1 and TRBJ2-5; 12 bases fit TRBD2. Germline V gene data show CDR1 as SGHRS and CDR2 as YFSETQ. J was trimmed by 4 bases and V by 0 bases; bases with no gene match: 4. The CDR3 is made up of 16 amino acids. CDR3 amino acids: CASSLAASGRGETQYF. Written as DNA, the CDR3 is TGCGCCAGCAGCTTGGCCGCTAGCGGGAGGGGAGAGACCCAGTACTTC.

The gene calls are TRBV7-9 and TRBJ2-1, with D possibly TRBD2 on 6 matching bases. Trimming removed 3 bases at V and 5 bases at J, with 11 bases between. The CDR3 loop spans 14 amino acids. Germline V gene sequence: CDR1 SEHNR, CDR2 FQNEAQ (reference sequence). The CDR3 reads CASSFPVADNEQFF. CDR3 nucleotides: TGTGCCAGCAGCTTTCCCGTAGCGGACAATGAGCAGTTCTTC.

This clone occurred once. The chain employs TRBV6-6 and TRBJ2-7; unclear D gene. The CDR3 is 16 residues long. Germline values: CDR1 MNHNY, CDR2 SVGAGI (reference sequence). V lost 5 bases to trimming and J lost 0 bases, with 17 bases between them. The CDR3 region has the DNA TGTGCCAGCAGTACCAGACCGAGTCACGGCTCCTACGAGCAGTACTTC. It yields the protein CASSTRPSHGSYEQYF.

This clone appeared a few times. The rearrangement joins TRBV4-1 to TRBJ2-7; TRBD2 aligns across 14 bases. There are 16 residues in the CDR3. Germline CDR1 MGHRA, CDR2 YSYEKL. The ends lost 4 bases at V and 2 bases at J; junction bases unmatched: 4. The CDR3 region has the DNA TGCGCCAGCAGCCCCCCGACTAGCGGGAGGGCCTACGAGCAGTACTTC. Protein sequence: CASSPPTSGRAYEQYF.

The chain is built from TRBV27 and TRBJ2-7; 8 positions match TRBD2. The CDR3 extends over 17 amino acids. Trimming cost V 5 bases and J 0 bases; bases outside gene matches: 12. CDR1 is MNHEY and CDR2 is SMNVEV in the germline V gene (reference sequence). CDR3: CASSVWGSGMSSYEQYF. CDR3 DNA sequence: TGTGCCAGCAGTGTTTGGGGTAGCGGGATGAGCTCCTACGAGCAGTACTTC.

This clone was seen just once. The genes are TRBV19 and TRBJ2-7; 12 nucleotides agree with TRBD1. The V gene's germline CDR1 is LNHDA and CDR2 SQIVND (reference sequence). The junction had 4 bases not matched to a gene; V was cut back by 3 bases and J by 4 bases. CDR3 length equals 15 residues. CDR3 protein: CASSIGDRGRYEQYF. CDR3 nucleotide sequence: TGTGCCAGTAGTATTGGGGACAGGGGGCGATACGAGCAGTACTTC.

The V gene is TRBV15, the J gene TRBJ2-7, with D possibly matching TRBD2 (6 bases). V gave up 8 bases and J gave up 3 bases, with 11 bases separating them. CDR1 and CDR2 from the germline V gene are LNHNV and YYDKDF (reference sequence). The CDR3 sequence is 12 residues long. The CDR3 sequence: CATLGGNYEQYF. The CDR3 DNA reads TGTGCCACCCTCGGGGGTAACTACGAGCAGTACTTC.

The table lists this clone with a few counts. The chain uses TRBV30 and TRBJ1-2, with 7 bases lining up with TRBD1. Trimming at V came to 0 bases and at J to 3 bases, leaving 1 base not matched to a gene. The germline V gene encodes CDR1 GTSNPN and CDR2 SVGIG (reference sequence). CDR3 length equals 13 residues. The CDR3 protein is CAWSVDRDYGYTF. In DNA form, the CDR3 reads TGTGCCTGGAGTGTAGACAGGGACTATGGCTACACCTTC.

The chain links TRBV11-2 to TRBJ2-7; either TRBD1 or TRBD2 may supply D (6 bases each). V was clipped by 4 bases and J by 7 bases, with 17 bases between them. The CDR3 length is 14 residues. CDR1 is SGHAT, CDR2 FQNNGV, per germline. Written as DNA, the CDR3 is TGTGCCAGCAGCTCGAGTCAAGGGGGGCGGGAGCAGTACTTC. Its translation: CASSSSQGGREQYF.

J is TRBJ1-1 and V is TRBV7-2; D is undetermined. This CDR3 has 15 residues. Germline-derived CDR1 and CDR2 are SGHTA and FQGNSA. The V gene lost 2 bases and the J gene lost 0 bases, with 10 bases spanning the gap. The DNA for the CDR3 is TGTGCCAGCAGCTTAATCCCAGAAATGAACACTGAAGCTTTCTTT. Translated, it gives CASSLIPEMNTEAFF.

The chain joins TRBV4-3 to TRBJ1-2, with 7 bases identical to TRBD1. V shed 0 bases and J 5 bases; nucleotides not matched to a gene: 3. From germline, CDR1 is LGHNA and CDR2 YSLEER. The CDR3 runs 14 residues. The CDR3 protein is CASSQDTGVYGYTF. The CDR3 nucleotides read TGCGCCAGCAGCCAAGATACAGGGGTGTATGGCTACACCTTC.

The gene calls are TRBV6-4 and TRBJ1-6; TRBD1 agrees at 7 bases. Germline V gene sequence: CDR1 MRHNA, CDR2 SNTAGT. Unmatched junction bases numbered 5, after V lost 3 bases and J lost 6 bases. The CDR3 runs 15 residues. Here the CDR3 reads CASSERGLGNSPLHF. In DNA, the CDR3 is TGTGCCAGCAGTGAGAGGGGGCTAGGTAATTCACCCCTCCACTTT.

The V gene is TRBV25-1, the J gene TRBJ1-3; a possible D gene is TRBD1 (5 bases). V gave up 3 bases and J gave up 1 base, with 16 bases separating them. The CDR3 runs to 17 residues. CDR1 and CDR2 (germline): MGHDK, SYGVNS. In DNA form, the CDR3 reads TGTGCCAGCAGTGATAGACGCCGGGGGGAATCTGGAAACACCATATATTTT. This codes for CASSDRRRGESGNTIYF. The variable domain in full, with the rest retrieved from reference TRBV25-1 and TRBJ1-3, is EADIYQTPRYLVIGTGKKITLECSQTMGHDKMYWYQQDPGMELHLIHYSYGVNSTEKGDLSSESTVSRIRTEHFPLTLESARPSHTSQYLCASSDRRRGESGNTIYFGEGSWLTVV.

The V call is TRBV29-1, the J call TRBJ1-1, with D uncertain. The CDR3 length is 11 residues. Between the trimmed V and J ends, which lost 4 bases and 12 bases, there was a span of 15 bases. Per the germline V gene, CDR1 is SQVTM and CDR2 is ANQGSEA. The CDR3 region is CSVVGRAATFF. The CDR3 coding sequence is TGCAGCGTTGTCGGGCGGGCTGCAACTTTCTTT.

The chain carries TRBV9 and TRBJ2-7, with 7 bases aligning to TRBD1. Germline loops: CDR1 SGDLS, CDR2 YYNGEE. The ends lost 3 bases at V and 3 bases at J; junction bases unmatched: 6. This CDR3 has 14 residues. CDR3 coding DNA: TGTGCCAGCAGCGCCTCCGGGACAGTCTACGAGCAGTACTTC. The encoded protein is CASSASGTVYEQYF.

CDR3 in amino acids: CASSLLAGVREQFF. CDR3 DNA: TGTGCCAGCAGTCTTCTAGCGGGAGTCCGTGAGCAGTTCTTC. The V gene is TRBV28, the J gene TRBJ2-1; 10 bases line up with TRBD2. V lost 5 bases and J lost 9; bases outside the gene matches: 7. CDR1 MDHEN and CDR2 SYDVKM come from the germline V gene. CDR3 length equals 14 residues.

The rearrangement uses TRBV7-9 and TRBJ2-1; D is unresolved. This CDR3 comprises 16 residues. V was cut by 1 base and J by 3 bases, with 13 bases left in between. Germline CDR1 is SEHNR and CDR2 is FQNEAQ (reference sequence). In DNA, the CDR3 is TGTGCCAGCAGCTTAGTCGAAGCCCCAGACTACAATGAGCAGTTCTTC. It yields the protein CASSLVEAPDYNEQFF.

CDR3 bases: TGTGCCAGCACCAACGCCTTTCGCGAGCAGTACTTC. Amino acids: CASTNAFREQYF. The gene calls are TRBV6-5 and TRBJ2-7; D unclear. This CDR3 contains 12 residues. Germline V gives CDR1 MNHEY, CDR2 SVGAGI. V lost 7 bases to trimming and J lost 6 bases, with 13 bases between them.